The rows below give T cell receptor beta chains drawn from one sample of a study of T cell changes during pregnancy in multiple sclerosis. Produced via immunoSEQ multiplex PCR; TCRdb's table is partial and in-frame only. The sample lists some 64,000 clones, 92% occurring once. The sample here was peripheral blood, taken after pregnancy. The receptors derive from a female donor with multiple sclerosis, enrolled in a pregnancy study. CDR3s include the opening cysteine and the closing phenylalanine or tryptophan. Fields, in order: J gene, CDR3 length, V gene, CDR3 protein.

>TRBJ2-3|14|TRBV28
CASSFAGQGRTQYF
>TRBJ2-7|14|TRBV5-1
CASSLGTGYYEQYF
>TRBJ2-3|16|TRBV14
CASSPRTGKGTDTQYF
>TRBJ1-1|14|TRBV5-1
CASSARGDNTEAFF
>TRBJ1-2|14|TRBV27
CASSLWYGSYGYTF
>TRBJ2-3|15|TRBV19
CASIRRGSSTDTQYF
>TRBJ2-7|16|TRBV21-1
CASSKELAGDSYEQYF
>TRBJ1-5|12|TRBV2
CASSGQPGPQHF
>TRBJ1-5|18|TRBV2
CASSGRRGGGSGNQPQHF
>TRBJ2-1|14|TRBV11-2
CASKAASGYNEQFF
>TRBJ1-5|16|TRBV4-1
CASSQKEGAYNQPQHF
>TRBJ1-5|13|TRBV10-3
CAISESTVQPQHF
>TRBJ2-5|16|TRBV5-4
CASSFRLAGAQETQYF
>TRBJ2-2|14|TRBV12-5
CASGSEWRAGELFF
>TRBJ1-4|16|TRBV4-1
CASSQEQAPTNEKLFF